The 5 T cell receptor beta chains below come from one sample, sequenced in a study of blood T cells in healthy people across ages. Combining a sample-barcoded 5' primer with a J-beta primer mix, a second PCR ran for roughly 7 to 11 cycles. In TCRdb, the 5' RACE reads were re-called with MiXCR into one record per CDR3 protein. The sample contains about 720,000 distinct CDR3 sequences, about a fifth of which appear only once. Sequencing was carried out using blood. Source of these receptors: a man aged 65 to 85 in good health.

V is TRBV7-2 and J is TRBJ1-1; tentative D call: TRBD1 (5 bases). Germline V gene lookup returns CDR1 SGHTA and CDR2 FQGNSA. The ends were cut back, 5 bases at V and 1 base at J, with 14 bases in the middle. The CDR3 has 15 residues. DNA of the CDR3: TGTGCCAGCAGCCCCGAAGCAGGGAGGAACACTGAAGCTTTCTTT. Amino acid sequence: CASSPEAGRNTEAFF. The whole variable domain, filled in from reference TRBV7-2 and TRBJ1-1, reads GAGVSQSPSNKVTEKGKDVELRCDPISGHTALYWYRQSLGQGLEFLIYFQGNSAPDKSGLPSDRFSAERTGGSVSTLTIQRTQQEDSAVYLCASSPEAGRNTEAFFGQGTRLTVV.

The chain is built from TRBV5-1 and TRBJ2-7; D may correspond to TRBD1 or TRBD2 (5 bases each). The CDR3 length is 13 residues. V dropped 0 bases and J dropped 3 bases, with 7 bases sitting between them. Germline values: CDR1 SGHRS, CDR2 YFSETQ. The CDR3 DNA sequence: TGCGCCAGCAGCTTGGGGGACGTCTACGAGCAGTACTTC. Protein product: CASSLGDVYEQYF.

V is TRBV6-1 and J is TRBJ2-5, with D unresolved. The DNA matches TRBJ2-1 better at its end, which makes the J call doubtful. Germline loops: CDR1 MNHNS, CDR2 SASEGT. The CDR3 has 12 residues. CDR3 in DNA: TGTGCCAGCAGTGAAGTCCCTAATGAGCAGTTCTTC. As protein: CASSEVPNEQFF.

In nucleotides, the CDR3 is TGTGCCTCTTCACGGGCCCCCTATGGCTACACCTTC. Translation gives CASSRAPYGYTF. The chain employs TRBV30 and TRBJ1-2; D remains unclear. V shed 7 bases and J shed 4 bases, with 13 bases lying between them. The CDR3 runs to 12 residues. Germline-derived CDR1 and CDR2 are GTSNPN and SVGIG (reference sequence).

The chain links TRBV5-1 to TRBJ2-4, with TRBD2 matching 9 bases. The CDR3 loop spans 16 amino acids. Germline V gives CDR1 SGHRS, CDR2 YFSETQ. V lost 5 bases to trimming and J lost 1 base; unmatched junction nucleotides: 7. The CDR3 DNA follows: TGCGCCAGCAGTGTACTAGCGGGCGGGGCCAAAAACATTCAGTACTTC. Its protein product is CASSVLAGGAKNIQYF.